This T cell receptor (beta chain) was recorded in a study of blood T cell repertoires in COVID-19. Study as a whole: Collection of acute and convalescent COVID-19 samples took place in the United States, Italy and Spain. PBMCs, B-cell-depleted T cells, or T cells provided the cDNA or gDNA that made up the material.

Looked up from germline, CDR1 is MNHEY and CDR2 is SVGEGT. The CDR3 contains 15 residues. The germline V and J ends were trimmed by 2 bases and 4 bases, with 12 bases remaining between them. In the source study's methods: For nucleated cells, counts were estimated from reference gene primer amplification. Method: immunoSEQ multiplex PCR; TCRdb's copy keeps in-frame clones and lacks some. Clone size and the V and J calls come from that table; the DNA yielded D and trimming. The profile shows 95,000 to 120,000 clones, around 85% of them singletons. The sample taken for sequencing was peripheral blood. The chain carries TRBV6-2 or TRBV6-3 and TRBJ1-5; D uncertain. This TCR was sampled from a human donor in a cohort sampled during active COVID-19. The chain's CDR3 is CASSYEGTGNQPQHF. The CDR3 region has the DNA TGTGCCAGCAGTTACGAGGGCACCGGGAATCAGCCCCAGCATTTT.